The text below deals with one TCR beta chain. Its antigen is not identified. TCRdb's table, derived via immunoSEQ multiplex PCR, lists solely in-frame clones and lacks some. The sample has roughly 1.4 million clones, just under 99% seen once. The CDR3 spans 14 residues. V shed 5 bases and J shed 4 bases, with 12 bases lying between them. The germline CDR1 and CDR2 sequences are MGHRA and YSYEKL. This entry is derived from a study of shared clonotypes between healthy human individuals. As for the study in general: The donor pool was made up of a couple of women and a few men aged 18 to 49.

Findings of the study overall: The study sampled only blood, and tissue repertoires likely differ.

The receptor was isolated from a man in his thirties or forties in good health. The specimen was naive CD4+ T cells sorted from blood. Regarding subset: CD45RA+ positively selected. The chain has TRBV4-1 and TRBJ1-5; D not certain. The CDR3 DNA follows: TGCGCCAGCAGCTCCGGGGTAATAAATCAGCCCCAGCATTTT. It is translated as CASSSGVINQPQHF.